This T cell receptor beta chain was obtained from a study of shared clonotypes between healthy human individuals. The CDR3 has 16 amino acids. CDR1 WNHNN and CDR2 SYGVQD come from the germline V gene (reference sequence). V dropped 0 bases and J dropped 5 bases, with 16 bases sitting between them. As handled by the study authors: Filtering was not the same, since immunoSEQ gave junction-only sequences without quality scores. The protocol was immunoSEQ multiplex PCR, while the TCRdb copy is restricted to in-frame clones and leaves out a portion. From that table come the V and J calls and clone size; the DNA was used to work out D and trimming. The table includes some 2,100,000 clones, approximately 95% detected once.

The sequencing sample was made of naive CD4+ T cells sorted from blood. Subset given: CD45RA+ positively selected. This receptor was taken from a young man in good health. This chain uses TRBV10-1 with TRBJ2-5; possible D gene TRBD1, 7 bases. The DNA for the CDR3 is TGCGCCAGCAGTGAGTCCCACAAGACAGGGAGGGAGACCCAGTACTTC. Its protein is CASSESHKTGRETQYF.